The T cell receptor (beta chain) under discussion was sequenced for a study of cytotoxic CD8 clonotypes in ibrutinib-treated CLL. Background on the study: The patient breakdown showed fewer than twelve relapsed/refractory and some 16 treatment-naive cases, with fewer than 18 IGHV unmutated.

Germline V gene lookup returns CDR1 MNHEY and CDR2 SMNVEV (reference sequence). V shed 4 bases and J 3 bases; nucleotides not matched to a gene: 10. This CDR3 has 18 residues. Deep sequencing aimed at 1 in 200,000 to 1 in 1 million T cells' resolution. Produced via immunoSEQ multiplex PCR; TCRdb's table is partial and in-frame only. The table shows over 200,000 clones, with around 75% occurring only once. Genomic DNA for TCR beta libraries, around 2 micrograms, came from cryopreserved PBMCs. The chain couples TRBV27 to TRBJ2-6, with 9 bases aligning to TRBD1. Source: PBMCs, taken after 12 months of ibrutinib treatment. This TCR derives from a human donor with chronic lymphocytic leukemia. The CDR3: CASSSGLQGARGANVLTF. The CDR3 DNA reads TGTGCCAGCAGTTCTGGATTACAGGGGGCGCGTGGGGCCAACGTCCTGACTTTC.